Listed here are 7 T cell receptor beta chains from one sample, sequenced in a study of CD8 T cells in ankylosing spondylitis. TCRdb re-called the 5' RACE reads with MiXCR, one entry per CDR3 protein. The table shows some 130,000 distinct CDR3 sequences, with about 7% occurring only once. The sample taken for sequencing was blood, either unsorted or a sorted T cell fraction (not recorded which). The receptors were gathered from a female donor with ankylosing spondylitis or in good health (not recorded which).

The CDR3 DNA is TGTGCCAGCGGGGGAGGGATCTACGAGCAGTACTTC. Its translation is CASGGGIYEQYF. This sequence joins TRBV7-2 and TRBJ2-7; 7 bases line up with TRBD2. V gave up 8 bases and J gave up 3 bases; unmatched junction bases: 4. The CDR3 totals 12 residues. From germline, CDR1 is SGHTA and CDR2 FQGNSA.

This clonotype appeared a few times. A junction end diverges from the germline sequence, so it may reflect a read error. V usage is TRBV7-7 and J usage is TRBJ2-7; D unresolved. CDR3 length: 13 residues. In germline, CDR1 is SSHAT, CDR2 FNYEAQ (reference sequence). The CDR3 spells CASSPARDYEQYF. As DNA, the CDR3 is TGTGCTAGCAGCCCAGCGCGTGACTACGAGCAGTACTTC.

This clonotype has ten or more counts. The rearrangement uses TRBV20-1 and TRBJ1-5; D perhaps matches TRBD1 (6 bases). V lost 2 bases to trimming and J lost 0 bases, with 11 bases between them. The V gene's germline CDR1 is DFQATT and CDR2 SNEGSKA (reference sequence). The CDR3 sequence is 15 residues long. This CDR3 is CSARPGAISNQPQHF. The CDR3 DNA follows: TGCAGTGCTAGACCAGGGGCGATTAGCAATCAGCCCCAGCATTTT.

Many counts were recorded for this clonotype. CDR3 sequence (DNA): TGTGCCAGCAGCACGGACAGGGGGGGGAATGAGCAGTTCTTC. Translating gives CASSTDRGGNEQFF. The V gene is TRBV12-3 or TRBV12-4, the J gene TRBJ2-1, with TRBD1 matching over 10 bases. V dropped 6 bases and J dropped 7; count of bases not matched to a gene: 6. The length of the CDR3 is 14 residues.

About this clonotype: This may arise from a read error, as a much more abundant clone is one base away. This chain joins TRBV4-3 and TRBJ1-2, with D possibly TRBD1 on 6 matching bases. This CDR3 spans 15 amino acids. The V end was cut by 4 bases, the J end by 0 bases, with 12 bases between. Germline CDR1 LGHNA, CDR2 YSLEER. The CDR3 DNA follows: TGCGCCAGCAGCCCCCAACGGGACACTAACTATGGCTACACCTTC. The encoded protein is CASSPQRDTNYGYTF.

This clonotype was seen at least ten times. The chain is built from TRBV3-1 and TRBJ2-5; 11 bases match TRBD2. The V and J ends lost 3 bases and 0 bases, in that order; junction bases with no gene match: 3. The CDR3 extends over 16 amino acids. Germline lookup yields CDR1 LGHDT and CDR2 YNNKEL (reference sequence). CDR3 DNA: TGTGCCAGCAGCCAGGGGACTAGCGGTTACCAAGAGACCCAGTACTTC. As protein: CASSQGTSGYQETQYF.

This clonotype was counted many times. V is TRBV7-2 and J is TRBJ1-1; no firm D call. Germline CDR1 is SGHTA and CDR2 is FQGNSA. This CDR3 spans 11 amino acids. V lost 5 bases and J 5 bases, leaving 6 bases between the germline ends. For the CDR3, the DNA is TGTGCCAGCAGCGGGCTTACTGAAGCTTTCTTT. This encodes CASSGLTEAFF.